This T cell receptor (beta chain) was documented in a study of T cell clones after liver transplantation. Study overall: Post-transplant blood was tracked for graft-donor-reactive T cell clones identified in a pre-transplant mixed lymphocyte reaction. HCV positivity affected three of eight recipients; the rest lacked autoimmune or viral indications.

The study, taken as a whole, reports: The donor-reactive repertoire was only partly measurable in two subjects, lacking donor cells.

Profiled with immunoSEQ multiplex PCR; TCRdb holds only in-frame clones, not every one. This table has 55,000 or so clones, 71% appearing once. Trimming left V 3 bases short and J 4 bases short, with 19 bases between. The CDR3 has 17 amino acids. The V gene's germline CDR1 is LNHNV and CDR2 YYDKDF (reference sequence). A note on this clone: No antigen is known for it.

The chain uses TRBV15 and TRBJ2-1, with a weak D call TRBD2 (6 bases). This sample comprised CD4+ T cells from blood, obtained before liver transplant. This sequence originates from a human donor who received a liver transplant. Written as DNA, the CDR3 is TGTGCCACCAGCAGGGGGGAAGTGGGGGGTTCTTACAATGAGCAGTTCTTC. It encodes CATSRGEVGGSYNEQFF.